This T cell receptor (beta chain) is from a study of cytomegalovirus exposure and HLA in healthy donors. The ends lost 8 bases at V and 2 bases at J; junction bases unmatched: 11. Per the germline V gene, CDR1 is LNHDA and CDR2 is SQIVND (reference sequence). The CDR3 has 18 residues. With 60 Vbeta and 13 Jbeta primers, the PCR was carried out. Measured with immunoSEQ multiplex PCR; TCRdb has only the in-frame clones, and not every one. The sample contains 150,000 to 200,000 clones, about two thirds of which appear only once. This clone appeared once. The antigen is not known. General study results and limits: TCR beta chain V- and J-gene trimming was linked, in a later analysis, to a missense variant in DCLRE1C. Across HLA loci, a later analysis found differing TCR association rates, with DRB1 most and HLA-C fewest. The study flagged around 150 TCR beta chains as cytomegalovirus-associated.

Sample: PBMCs. This chain uses TRBV19 with TRBJ2-4, with 14 bases aligning to TRBD2. The TCR sequence derives from a man younger than 45 in good health and CMV-seropositive. The CDR3 sequence is CASLPGLAGERPKNIQYF. CDR3 sequence (DNA): TGTGCCAGTTTACCGGGACTAGCGGGAGAAAGACCCAAAAACATTCAGTACTTC.